This T cell receptor beta chain was sequenced for a study of beta chain features in type 1 diabetes. Broader study findings: In these data, an HLA type influence on TCRB rearrangement remained unresolved. Researchers report that Type 1 diabetes patients had moderately but significantly shorter TCRB CDR3s across all four CD4+ subsets.

Expressed TCRB transcripts got sequenced, as all isolated RNA was reverse transcribed. The data were produced by immunoSEQ multiplex PCR, yet TCRdb's version contains in-frame clones alone and is incomplete. Of hundreds of thousands of clones listed, around an eighth are singletons. The CDR3 spans 14 residues. With 5 bases clipped from V and 0 bases from J, the junction kept 4 bases outside the gene matches. The germline V gene has CDR1 SQVTM and CDR2 ANQGSEA. To note about this clone: Its antigen is undetermined.

The V and J genes are TRBV29-1 and TRBJ2-1; 7 bases match TRBD1. Sequences were obtained from naive CD4+ T cells from blood. The sequence derives from a man aged 18 to 30 with type 1 diabetes. The CDR3 nucleotides read TGCAGCGTTTACACAGGGGTCTCCTACAATGAGCAGTTCTTC. Residues: CSVYTGVSYNEQFF.